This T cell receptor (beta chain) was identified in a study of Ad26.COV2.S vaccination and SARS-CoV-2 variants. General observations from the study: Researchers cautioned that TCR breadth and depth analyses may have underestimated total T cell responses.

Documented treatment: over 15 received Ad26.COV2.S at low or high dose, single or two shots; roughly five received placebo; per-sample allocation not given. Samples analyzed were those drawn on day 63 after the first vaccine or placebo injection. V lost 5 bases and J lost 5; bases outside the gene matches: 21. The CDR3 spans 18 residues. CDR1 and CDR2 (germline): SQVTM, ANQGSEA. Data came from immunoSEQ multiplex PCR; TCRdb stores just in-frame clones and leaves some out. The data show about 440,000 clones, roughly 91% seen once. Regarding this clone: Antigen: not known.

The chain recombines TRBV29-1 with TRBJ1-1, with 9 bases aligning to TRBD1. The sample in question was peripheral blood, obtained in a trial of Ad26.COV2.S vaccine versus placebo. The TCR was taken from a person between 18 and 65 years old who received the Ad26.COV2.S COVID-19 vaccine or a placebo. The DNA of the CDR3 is TGCAGCGTTCGGGGGTCCGGGACAGGGCGCCTTCTGAGGACTGAAGCTTTCTTT. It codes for CSVRGSGTGRLLRTEAFF. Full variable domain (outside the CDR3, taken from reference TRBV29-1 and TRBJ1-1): SAVISQKPSRDICQRGTSLTIQCQVDSQVTMMFWYRQQPGQSLTLIATANQGSEATYESGFVIDKFPISRPNLTFSTLTVSNMSPEDSSIYLCSVRGSGTGRLLRTEAFFGQGTRLTVV.